The present T cell receptor (beta chain) was sequenced within a study of T cell responses to AZD1222 COVID-19 vaccine. Study-level information: Recipients boosted at about 4 weeks or about 12 weeks are pooled.

This CDR3 comprises 15 residues. The germline CDR1 and CDR2 sequences are MNHEY and SVGAGI. The J segment lost 5 bases and the V segment lost 4 bases, leaving 6 bases of the junction unmatched. Study conclusions and caveats: Unmutated variant regions are reportedly the target of nearly half of TCRs that are spike-specific. Increases in Spike-specific TCR breadth and depth were seen after two AZD1222 doses.

Method: immunoSEQ multiplex PCR; TCRdb's copy keeps in-frame clones and lacks some. The repertoire holds 95,000 to 100,000 clones, with about 89% as singletons. Of note for this clone: Its antigen remains unidentified.

The V and J genes are TRBV6-5 and TRBJ1-5, with TRBD1 matching over 9 bases. The starting material was peripheral blood, obtained on day 0 of AZD1222 vaccination. The receptor was derived from an adult in good health. Written as DNA, the CDR3 is TGTGCCAGCAGTTGGGGGACAGGGTTTTATCAGCCCCAGCATTTT. It translates to CASSWGTGFYQPQHF.